This TCR beta chain was profiled in a study of beta chain features in type 1 diabetes. Study observations and caveats: Patients' naive, central memory and regulatory TCRB repertoires appeared more alike than those of healthy donors. TCRB CDR3 length was moderately but significantly reduced in all four CD4+ subsets of Type 1 diabetes patients.

Germline loops: CDR1 SGHNT, CDR2 YENEEA. This CDR3 region has 13 residues. J lost 3 bases, V lost 6 bases, and 4 bases had no gene match. Every bit of the isolated RNA underwent reverse transcription, so sequencing read expressed TCRB transcripts. TCRdb's copy holds only in-frame clones and misses some; the assay was immunoSEQ multiplex PCR. The data contain a few hundred thousand clones, about 12% of them singletons. Comment on this clone: The antigen is unknown.

Sorting that relied on CD45RO/CCR7/CD25/CD127/CD95/CD27 yielded CD4+ naive, central memory, regulatory and stem cell-like memory cells. All sorted populations exceeded 98% purity. The sequenced sample was naive CD4+ T cells from blood. The chain links TRBV11-3 to TRBJ2-7; 8 bases agree with TRBD2. The clonotype originates from a woman aged 18-35 years with type 1 diabetes. In nucleotides, the CDR3 is TGTGCCAGCAGGAGGACTAGCCGCTACGAGCAGTACTTC. Translation: CASRRTSRYEQYF.